This T cell receptor (beta chain) was found in a study of human T cells and chemical hapten exposure. CDR1 and CDR2 (germline): SGDLS, YYNGEE. Unmatched junction bases numbered 2, after V lost 2 bases and J lost 6 bases. CDR3 length equals 14 residues. In its sample, this clonotype was seen many times. Time point: patch test 1, 2 weeks after DPC sensitization. Treatment of the sample: therapeutic diphenylcyclopropenone sensitization with weekly scalp DPC. TCRdb re-derived calls from the RACE reads in MiXCR, one entry per CDR3 protein. The repertoire holds 120,000 or so distinct CDR3 sequences, roughly an eighth seen once, with 0.8% to 1% in the top ten.

Sequenced here: whole blood, sampled in connection with sensitization to the hapten diphenylcyclopropenone (DPC). The chain combines TRBV9 with TRBJ1-6; 7 nucleotides line up with TRBD1. The source of this sequence is a man aged 18 to 29 with alopecia areata. Some clones in this sample may be carry-over from other donors' samples. CDR3: CASSVGTANSPLHF. CDR3 nucleotide sequence: TGTGCCAGCAGCGTTGGGACAGCTAATTCACCCCTCCACTTT.